Given below is one TCR beta chain in context. Its specificity is not known. In the original analysis: In the immunoSEQ data, sequences were junction-only and lacked quality scores, so filtering differed. Only in-frame clones appear in the TCRdb table, and some are missing; sequencing was by immunoSEQ multiplex PCR. V, J and clone size reflect that table, while D and trimming were determined from the DNA. The table has 2 million to 2.5 million clones, about 92% seen once. This record comes from a study of shared clonotypes between healthy human individuals. Study-level information: With ages of 18 to 49, the donors were a couple of women and a few men.

Naive CD8 cells lacked CD45RO and underwent positive selection for CCR7, leaving out terminally differentiated effector memory CD45RA+ cells. Those who donated were healthy HIV-negative adults, with no recent acute infections or vaccinations reported. Broader study findings: Researchers sampled only blood; tissue repertoires likely differ.

The germline V gene encodes CDR1 MGHRA and CDR2 YSYEKL. CDR3 length: 13 residues. Between the trimmed V and J ends, which lost 4 bases and 7 bases, there was a span of 12 bases. The chain has TRBV4-1 and TRBJ2-3; D is uncertain. The specimen sequenced was naive CD8+ T cells from PBMCs. The source of this sequence is a man between 18 and 29 years old in good health. Some clones in this sample may be carry-over from other donors' samples. In DNA, the CDR3 is TGCGCCAGCAGCCCGGCAATTCGGTATACGCAGTATTTT. As protein: CASSPAIRYTQYF.